This T cell receptor (beta chain) appears in the sequencing data of a study of CD4 and CD8 cells across lung adenocarcinoma regions. The patients had localized lung adenocarcinoma, a non-small cell subtype. TCRdb used MiXCR to reprocess the PCR reads, holding one entry per CDR3 protein. The data show around 15,000 distinct CDR3 sequences, just under 55% seen once. Regarding this clonotype: One end of the junction fails to match germline, which may point to a read error.

CDR1 is MNHNS, CDR2 SASEGT, per germline. The CDR3 covers 13 residues. The source of this sequence is a female donor with lung adenocarcinoma. The CD4 and CD8 labels of this study may be unreliable. Specimen: CD8+ T cells from the center of a lung tumor. The chain joins TRBV6-1 to TRBJ2-4; D is possibly TRBD2 (5 bases). The CDR3 DNA sequence: TGTGCCAGCAGCATGGGAGCCAAAGACATTCAGTACTTT. This codes for CASSMGAKDIQYF.